The 27 T cell receptor beta chains below all came from one sample that was sequenced in a study of T cells expressing NK-cell markers. TCRdb reanalyzed the 5' RACE reads and collapses them to one entry per CDR3 protein, without DNA. This sample contains approximately 150,000 distinct CDR3 sequences. Source material: blood T cells: a sorted CD56 or NKG2C T cell subset, CD4+ or CD8+ T cells, or bulk PBMC T cells (not recorded which). Receptor source: a man in his late teens or twenties in good health.

The V gene is TRBV12-3 or TRBV12-4, the J gene TRBJ2-5; TCRdb reports TRBD1, a call that lacks DNA to check it against. This CDR3 has 16 amino acids. The CDR3 loop reads CASSQPGPRLGETQYF.

The V call is TRBV5-5, the J call TRBJ2-2. The CDR3 has 15 residues. Germline V gives CDR1 SGHKS, CDR2 YYEKEE (reference sequence). The CDR3 protein is CASPVGVEATGELFF.

The chain uses TRBV4-2 and TRBJ2-5; TCRdb returns TRBD1, unconfirmable since there is no DNA. This CDR3 has 18 amino acids. The V gene's germline CDR1 is LGHNA and CDR2 YNFKEQ. The CDR3 spells CASSQYKGGGGLQETQYF.

The genes are TRBV4-2 and TRBJ1-3; the D gene TCRdb calls, TRBD1, cannot be checked with no DNA. The CDR3 extends over 17 amino acids. The germline V gene encodes CDR1 LGHNA and CDR2 YNFKEQ. This CDR3 reads CASSQDGYRSSGNTIYF.

J is TRBJ1-1 and V is TRBV12-3 or TRBV12-4. The CDR3 is 15 residues long. The CDR3 sequence is CASSLREAAYTEAFF.

The chain couples TRBV24-1 to TRBJ2-3; TCRdb calls TRBD1, which cannot be checked without DNA. This CDR3 contains 20 residues. Germline V CDR1 and CDR2: KGHDR, SFDVKD. CDR3 loop: CATSAPHPPVQEDHTDTQYF.

CDR3: CASSLDGQTIEQYF. This chain joins TRBV27 and TRBJ2-7; TCRdb's assignment of TRBD1 cannot be checked, as there is no DNA. CDR3 length: 14 residues. Germline loops: CDR1 MNHEY, CDR2 SMNVEV (reference sequence).

This chain links TRBV9 with TRBJ2-1; TCRdb names TRBD2, which stays unverified in the absence of DNA. The germline V gene encodes CDR1 SGDLS and CDR2 YYNGEE. This CDR3 has 14 amino acids. CDR3 amino acids: CASSVGGNYNEQFF.

The rearrangement uses TRBV5-1 and TRBJ2-2; TCRdb returns TRBD1, unconfirmable since there is no DNA. Germline V gene lookup returns CDR1 SGHRS and CDR2 YFSETQ. The CDR3 extends over 12 amino acids. CDR3 amino acids: CASARVTGELFF.

The J gene is TRBJ1-1, the V gene TRBV12-3 or TRBV12-4; the TCRdb call, TRBD1, lacks DNA for checking. This CDR3 region has 13 residues. The CDR3 region is CASSPRGGTEAFF.

The J gene is TRBJ2-7, the V gene TRBV5-1. There are 13 residues in the CDR3. Germline lookup yields CDR1 SGHRS and CDR2 YFSETQ. This chain's CDR3 is CASSLAPVYEQYF. The complete variable domain, with remaining parts taken from reference TRBV5-1 and TRBJ2-7, reads KAGVTQTPRYLIKTRGQQVTLSCSPISGHRSVSWYQQTPGQGLQFLFEYFSETQRNKGNFPGRFSGRQFSNSRSEMNVSTLELGDSALYLCASSLAPVYEQYFGPGTRLTVT.

This chain links TRBV27 with TRBJ2-1; TCRdb's D gene call, TRBD1, goes unchecked for lack of DNA. CDR1 and CDR2 (germline): MNHEY, SMNVEV (reference sequence). The length of the CDR3 is 13 residues. This chain's CDR3 is CASRPLGGSEQFF.

This rearrangement joins TRBV7-9 to TRBJ2-3; as DNA is missing, the TRBD1 call by TCRdb cannot be tested. This CDR3 region has 16 residues. Germline CDR1 reads SEHNR; CDR2 reads FQNEAQ (reference sequence). The CDR3 loop reads CASSIPGQGAADTQYF.

This rearrangement joins TRBV4-3 to TRBJ2-1. The CDR3 covers 15 residues. Looked up from germline, CDR1 is LGHNA and CDR2 is YSLEER. This CDR3 is CASSQDRGGYNEQFF.

The gene calls are TRBV5-1 and TRBJ2-1; TCRdb calls TRBD2, which cannot be checked without DNA. The CDR3 totals 16 residues. Germline CDR1 is SGHRS and CDR2 is YFSETQ. CDR3 amino acids: CASSILAGERDNEQFF.

The chain uses TRBV3-1 and TRBJ2-5; the TCRdb D gene call, TRBD2, has no DNA to confirm it. CDR3 length equals 17 residues. CDR1 LGHDT and CDR2 YNNKEL come from the germline V gene (reference sequence). CDR3 sequence: CASSPRTSGLYQETQYF.

V and J are TRBV7-9 and TRBJ1-1; the D gene TCRdb calls, TRBD1, cannot be checked with no DNA. Germline CDR1 SEHNR, CDR2 FQNEAQ (reference sequence). This CDR3 has 16 residues. This CDR3 is CASSSRTGSGYTEAFF.

This sequence joins TRBV27 and TRBJ1-5; TCRdb names TRBD1, which stays unverified in the absence of DNA. The germline gives CDR1 MNHEY, CDR2 SMNVEV (reference sequence). The CDR3 is 15 amino acids. The CDR3 region is CASSPITGSNQPQHF.

The V call is TRBV6-4, the J call TRBJ2-3. The CDR3 consists of 16 residues. The V gene's germline CDR1 is MRHNA and CDR2 SNTAGT. The CDR3 sequence: CASSSEGNLGTDTQYF.

CDR3 loop: CASSLAGGLNEQYF. The chain combines TRBV7-6 with TRBJ2-7; TCRdb proposes TRBD2, but this gene call is untestable without DNA. The CDR3 extends over 14 amino acids. Per germline, CDR1 SGHVS and CDR2 FNYEAQ. Variable domain in full (rest from reference TRBV7-6 and TRBJ2-7): GAGVSQSPRYKVTKRGQDVALRCDPISGHVSLYWYRQALGQGPEFLTYFNYEAQQDKSGLPNDRFSAERPEGSISTLTIQRTEQRDSAMYRCASSLAGGLNEQYFGPGTRLTVT.

The chain combines TRBV28 with TRBJ2-7; TCRdb's D call of TRBD2 is untestable without DNA. The CDR3 consists of 15 residues. In germline, CDR1 is MDHEN, CDR2 SYDVKM. The CDR3 spells CASSLLAGAFYEQYF.

V is TRBV7-2 and J is TRBJ2-7; TCRdb outputs TRBD1, but without DNA this stays unchecked. The germline CDR1 and CDR2 sequences are SGHTA and FQGNSA. The CDR3 has 15 residues. CDR3 in amino acids: CASSLPPGQPYEQYF.

The chain links TRBV5-6 to TRBJ1-2; the TRBD1 assignment by TCRdb is unverifiable without DNA. Per germline, CDR1 SGHDT and CDR2 YYEEEE. CDR3 size: 16 residues. CDR3 amino acids: CASSSDRGTRPFSYTF.

This chain uses TRBV28 with TRBJ1-5. From germline, CDR1 is MDHEN and CDR2 SYDVKM. This CDR3 spans 14 amino acids. The chain's CDR3 is CASSPEASNQPQHF.

The rearrangement links TRBV25-1 to TRBJ1-4; without DNA, the TCRdb call of TRBD1 cannot be checked. Germline-derived CDR1 and CDR2 are MGHDK and SYGVNS. The CDR3 totals 13 residues. CDR3 residues: CASGGQGHEKLFF. Full variable domain (rest looked up from reference TRBV25-1 and TRBJ1-4): EADIYQTPRYLVIGTGKKITLECSQTMGHDKMYWYQQDPGMELHLIHYSYGVNSTEKGDLSSESTVSRIRTEHFPLTLESARPSHTSQYLCASGGQGHEKLFFGSGTQLSVL.

The chain has TRBV6-2 or TRBV6-3 and TRBJ2-7; with no DNA, the TCRdb D assignment of TRBD2 cannot be verified. In germline, CDR1 is MNHEY, CDR2 SVGEGT. This CDR3 is 15 amino acids long. The CDR3 region is CASSYGTSGSDEQYF.

The J gene is TRBJ1-3, the V gene TRBV11-2. The germline V gene has CDR1 SGHAT and CDR2 FQNNGV. The CDR3 consists of 12 residues. CDR3 region: CASSYRENTIYF.